This T cell receptor beta chain was sequenced for a study of brain T cells in children with intractable seizures. Germline loops: CDR1 MNHEY, CDR2 SMNVEV (reference sequence). The CDR3 loop spans 17 amino acids. Deletions cut 0 bases from V and 2 bases from J, with 15 bases between. Here immunoSEQ multiplex PCR was the method, and the copy in TCRdb shows in-frame clones only, minus some. The sample lists 300,000 to 400,000 clones, about 93% occurring once. As for this clone: Its antigen is still unknown.

Time point reported: blood from clinic visit 5 months post-surgery; TSC patient then seizure free. The sequenced cases were selected for having the highest brain T cell transcript signatures. Notes on the study in general: Absence of clones before surgery may stem from lower sequencing depth. HCMV serostatus was not known, and viral specificity came from CDR3 similarity only.

The chain combines TRBV27 with TRBJ2-3; D unclear. Material: peripheral blood, obtained around 5 months after surgery. The sequence came from a boy under two years old with tuberous sclerosis and intractable seizures. The CDR3 bases are TGTGCCAGCAGTTTATCGGGCACTCGCCCGATCACAGATACGCAGTATTTT. Translating it yields CASSLSGTRPITDTQYF.